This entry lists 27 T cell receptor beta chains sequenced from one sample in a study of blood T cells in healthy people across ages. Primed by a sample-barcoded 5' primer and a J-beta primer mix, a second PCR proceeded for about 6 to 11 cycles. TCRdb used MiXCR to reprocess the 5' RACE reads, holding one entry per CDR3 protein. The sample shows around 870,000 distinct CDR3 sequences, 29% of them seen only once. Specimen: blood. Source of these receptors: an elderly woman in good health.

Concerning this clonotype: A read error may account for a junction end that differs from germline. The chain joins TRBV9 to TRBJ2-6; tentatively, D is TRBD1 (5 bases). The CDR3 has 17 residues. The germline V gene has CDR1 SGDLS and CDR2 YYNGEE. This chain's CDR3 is CASSVEVSLTGANVRTF. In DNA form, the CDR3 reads TGTGCCAGCAGCGTAGAGGTATCCTTAACTGGGGCCAACGTCCGGACTTTC.

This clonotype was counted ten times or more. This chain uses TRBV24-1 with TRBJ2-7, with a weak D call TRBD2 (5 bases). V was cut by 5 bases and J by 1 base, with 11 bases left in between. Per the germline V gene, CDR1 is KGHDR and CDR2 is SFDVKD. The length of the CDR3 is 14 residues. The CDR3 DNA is TGTGCCACCAGTGCTAGCTCCGATTCCTACGAGCAGTACTTC. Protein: CATSASSDSYEQYF.

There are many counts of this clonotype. The CDR3 nucleotides read TGTGCCAGCACCCAGGCAGGCGGGGCGCGGTACAATGAGCAGTTCTTC. Translation gives CASTQAGGARYNEQFF. The J gene is TRBJ2-1, the V gene TRBV7-9, with D possibly TRBD2 on 6 matching bases. The ends were cut back, 7 bases at V and 4 bases at J, with 20 bases in the middle. The CDR3 runs to 16 residues. Germline CDR1 reads SEHNR; CDR2 reads FQNEAQ (reference sequence).

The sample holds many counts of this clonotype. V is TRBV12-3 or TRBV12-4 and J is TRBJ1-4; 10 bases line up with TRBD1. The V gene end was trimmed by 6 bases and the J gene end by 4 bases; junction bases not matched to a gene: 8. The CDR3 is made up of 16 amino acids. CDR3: CASRRPGQGSNEKLFF. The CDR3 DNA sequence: TGTGCCAGCAGGAGACCGGGACAGGGGAGTAATGAAAAACTGTTTTTT.

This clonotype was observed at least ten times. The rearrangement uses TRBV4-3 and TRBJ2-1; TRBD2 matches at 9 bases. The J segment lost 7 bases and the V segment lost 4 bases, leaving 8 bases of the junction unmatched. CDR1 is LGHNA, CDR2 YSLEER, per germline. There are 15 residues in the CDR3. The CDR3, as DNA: TGCGCCAGCAGCCTAAGACTTAGCGGGGGTAATGAGCAGTTCTTC. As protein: CASSLRLSGGNEQFF.

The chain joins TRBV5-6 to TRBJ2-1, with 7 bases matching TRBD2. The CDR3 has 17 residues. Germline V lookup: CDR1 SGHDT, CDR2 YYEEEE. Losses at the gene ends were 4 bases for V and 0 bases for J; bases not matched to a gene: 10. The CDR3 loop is CASSVAPLAISYNEQFF. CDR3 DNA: TGTGCCAGCAGCGTAGCCCCACTAGCGATCTCCTACAATGAGCAGTTCTTC.

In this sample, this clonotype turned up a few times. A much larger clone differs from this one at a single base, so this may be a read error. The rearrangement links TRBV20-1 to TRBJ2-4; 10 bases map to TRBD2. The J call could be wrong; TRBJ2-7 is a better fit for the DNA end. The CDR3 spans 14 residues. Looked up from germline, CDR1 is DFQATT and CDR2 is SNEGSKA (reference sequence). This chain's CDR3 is CSARPGASGGEQYF. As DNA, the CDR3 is TGCAGTGCTAGACCCGGGGCTAGCGGGGGCGAGCAGTACTTC.

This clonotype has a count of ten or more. The CDR3, as DNA: TGTGCCAGCAGTTTAGTGGCAGGGGGCGGCGAGCAGTACTTC. This translates into CASSLVAGGGEQYF. The chain recombines TRBV12-3 or TRBV12-4 with TRBJ2-7; 8 bases are shared with TRBD1. With 1 base clipped from V and 6 bases from J, the junction kept 5 bases outside the gene matches. The CDR3 runs to 14 residues.

Here the CDR3 DNA reads TGTGCCAGCAGCGTGGGTGGACTACTCAGCTCCTACGAGCAGTACTTC. It translates to CASSVGGLLSSYEQYF. The gene calls are TRBV9 and TRBJ2-7; D possibly corresponds to TRBD2 (6 bases). CDR1 and CDR2 from the germline V gene are SGDLS and YYNGEE. V dropped 2 bases and J dropped 0 bases, with 15 bases sitting between them. The CDR3 consists of 16 residues.

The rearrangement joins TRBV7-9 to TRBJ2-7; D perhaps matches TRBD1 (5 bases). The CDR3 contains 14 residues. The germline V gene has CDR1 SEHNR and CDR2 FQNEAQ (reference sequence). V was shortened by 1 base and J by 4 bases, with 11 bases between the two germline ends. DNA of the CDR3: TGTGCCAGCAGCTTAGGGACAAGTAAATACGAGCAGTACTTC. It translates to CASSLGTSKYEQYF.

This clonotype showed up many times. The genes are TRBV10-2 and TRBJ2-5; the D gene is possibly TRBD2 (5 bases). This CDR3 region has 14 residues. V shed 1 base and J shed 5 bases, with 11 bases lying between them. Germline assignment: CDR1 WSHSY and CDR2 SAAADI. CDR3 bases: TGCGCCAGCAGTGAGTGGCGGGTGGGGGAGACCCAGTACTTC. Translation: CASSEWRVGETQYF.

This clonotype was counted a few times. The CDR3 DNA follows: TGTGCCAGCACCCCTTGCCGTACTAGCACAGATACGCAGTATTTT. Protein product: CASTPCRTSTDTQYF. V is TRBV12-3 or TRBV12-4 and J is TRBJ2-3; D call uncertain. V lost 7 bases and J 0 bases, leaving 14 bases between the germline ends. This CDR3 contains 15 residues.

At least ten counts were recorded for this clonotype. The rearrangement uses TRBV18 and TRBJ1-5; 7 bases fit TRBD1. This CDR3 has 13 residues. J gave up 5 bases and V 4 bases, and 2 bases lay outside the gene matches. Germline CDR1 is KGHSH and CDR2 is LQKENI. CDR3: CASSRDSYQPQHF. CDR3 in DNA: TGTGCCAGCTCACGGGACAGCTATCAGCCCCAGCATTTT.

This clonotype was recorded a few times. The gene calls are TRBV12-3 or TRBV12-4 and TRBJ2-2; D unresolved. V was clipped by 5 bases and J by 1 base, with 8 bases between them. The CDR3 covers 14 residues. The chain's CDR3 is CASSPQVNTGELFF. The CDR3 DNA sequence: TGTGCCAGCAGTCCGCAAGTGAACACCGGGGAGCTGTTTTTT.

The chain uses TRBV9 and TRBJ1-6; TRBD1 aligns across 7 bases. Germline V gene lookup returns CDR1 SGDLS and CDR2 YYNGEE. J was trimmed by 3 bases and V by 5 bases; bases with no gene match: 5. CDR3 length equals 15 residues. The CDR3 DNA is TGTGCCAGCAGAAGGGGACAGAACTATAATTCACCCCTCCACTTT. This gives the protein CASRRGQNYNSPLHF. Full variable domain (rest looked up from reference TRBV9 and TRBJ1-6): DSGVTQTPKHLITATGQRVTLRCSPRSGDLSVYWYQQSLDQGLQFLIQYYNGEERAKGNILERFSAQQFPDLHSELNLSSLELGDSALYFCASRRGQNYNSPLHFGNGTRLTVT.

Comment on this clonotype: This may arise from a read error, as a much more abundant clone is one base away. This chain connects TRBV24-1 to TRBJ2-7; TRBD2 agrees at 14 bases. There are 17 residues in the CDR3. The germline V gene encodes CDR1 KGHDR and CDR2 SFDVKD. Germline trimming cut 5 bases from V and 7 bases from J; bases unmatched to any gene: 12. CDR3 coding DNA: TGTGCCACCAGTGGTAGTCCGGGACTAGCGGGGGAGGATGAGCAGTACTTC. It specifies CATSGSPGLAGEDEQYF.

The CDR3 nucleotides are TGTGCCAGCAGAGAATCGATTCGAACGGGCCAAGAGACCCAGTACTTC. Its protein is CASRESIRTGQETQYF. This rearrangement joins TRBV5-6 to TRBJ2-5; no firm D call. This CDR3 has 16 amino acids. Germline V gives CDR1 SGHDT, CDR2 YYEEEE. Trimming pared 5 bases from V and 1 base from J, leaving 18 bases between.

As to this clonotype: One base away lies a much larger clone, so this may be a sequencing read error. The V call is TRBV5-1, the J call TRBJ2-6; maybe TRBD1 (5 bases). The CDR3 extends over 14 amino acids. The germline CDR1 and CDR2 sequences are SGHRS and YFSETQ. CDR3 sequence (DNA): TGCGCCAGCAGATCACGGGCTGGGGCCAACGTCCGGACTTTC. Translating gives CASRSRAGANVRTF.

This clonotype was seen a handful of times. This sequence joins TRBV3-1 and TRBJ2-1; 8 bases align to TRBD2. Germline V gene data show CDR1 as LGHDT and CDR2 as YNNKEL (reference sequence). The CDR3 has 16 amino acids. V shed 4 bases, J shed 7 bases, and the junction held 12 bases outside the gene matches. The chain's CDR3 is CASSPFVPGRENEQFF. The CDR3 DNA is TGTGCCAGCAGCCCCTTCGTCCCCGGGAGGGAAAATGAGCAGTTCTTC.

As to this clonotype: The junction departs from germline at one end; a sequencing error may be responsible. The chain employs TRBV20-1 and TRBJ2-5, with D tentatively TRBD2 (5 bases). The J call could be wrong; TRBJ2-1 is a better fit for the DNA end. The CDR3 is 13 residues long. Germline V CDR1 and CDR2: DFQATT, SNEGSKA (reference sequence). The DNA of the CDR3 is TGCGGTGCTAGACGAGGGATACGAGAGACCCAGTTCTTC. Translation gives CGARRGIRETQFF.

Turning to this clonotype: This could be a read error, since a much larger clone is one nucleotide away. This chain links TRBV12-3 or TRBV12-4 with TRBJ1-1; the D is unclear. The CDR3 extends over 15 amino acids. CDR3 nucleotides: TGTGCCAGCAGTTTACGGTCGGGATTGAACACTGAAACTTTCTTT. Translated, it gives CASSLRSGLNTETFF.

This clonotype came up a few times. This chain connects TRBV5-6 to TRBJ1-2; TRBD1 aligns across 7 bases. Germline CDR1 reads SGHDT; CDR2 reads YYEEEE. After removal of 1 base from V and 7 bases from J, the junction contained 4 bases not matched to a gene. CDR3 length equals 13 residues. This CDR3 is CASSLQGVSGYTF. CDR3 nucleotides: TGTGCCAGCAGCTTGCAGGGGGTTAGTGGCTACACCTTC. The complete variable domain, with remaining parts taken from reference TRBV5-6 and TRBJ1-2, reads DAGVTQSPTHLIKTRGQQVTLRCSPKSGHDTVSWYQQALGQGPQFIFQYYEEEERQRGNFPDRFSGHQFPNYSSELNVNALLLGDSALYLCASSLQGVSGYTFGSGTRLTVV.

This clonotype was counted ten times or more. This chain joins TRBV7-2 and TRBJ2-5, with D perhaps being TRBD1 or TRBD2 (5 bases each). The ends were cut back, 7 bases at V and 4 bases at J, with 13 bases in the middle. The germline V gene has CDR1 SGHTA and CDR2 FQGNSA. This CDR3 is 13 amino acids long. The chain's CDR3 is CASTRGQRETQYF. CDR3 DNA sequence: TGTGCCAGCACCCGGGGCCAGCGAGAGACCCAGTACTTC.

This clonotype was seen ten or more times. The DNA of the CDR3 is TGTGCCAGCAGCTTAAGAAGCGACTCCTACGAGCAGTACTTC. It encodes CASSLRSDSYEQYF. This chain connects TRBV7-9 to TRBJ2-7, with D uncertain. The V end lost 2 bases, the J end lost 0 bases, and 8 bases lay between the germline ends. The CDR3 consists of 14 residues. Per the germline V gene, CDR1 is SEHNR and CDR2 is FQNEAQ (reference sequence). The full variable domain, its missing parts supplied by reference TRBV7-9 and TRBJ2-7, is DTGVSQNPRHKITKRGQNVTFRCDPISEHNRLYWYRQTLGQGPEFLTYFQNEAQLEKSRLLSDRFSAERPKGSFSTLEIQRTEQGDSAMYLCASSLRSDSYEQYFGPGTRLTVT.

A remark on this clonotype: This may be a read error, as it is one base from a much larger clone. Here the CDR3 reads CATSPRTGEGEQYF. CDR3 nucleotide sequence: TGTGCCACCAGCCCCCGGACAGGGGAGGGCGAGCAGTACTTC. This sequence joins TRBV15 and TRBJ2-5, with 9 bases matching TRBD1. The assigned J gene may be wrong: the sequence end matches TRBJ2-7 better. Germline V lookup: CDR1 LNHNV, CDR2 YYDKDF (reference sequence). The CDR3 has 14 amino acids.

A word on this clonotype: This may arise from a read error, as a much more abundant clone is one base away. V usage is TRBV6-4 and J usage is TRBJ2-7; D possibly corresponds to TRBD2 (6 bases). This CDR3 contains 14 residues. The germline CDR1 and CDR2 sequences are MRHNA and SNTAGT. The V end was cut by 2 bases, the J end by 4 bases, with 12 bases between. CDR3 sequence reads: CASSDDRGGYEQYF. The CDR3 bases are TGTGCCAGCAGTGACGATCGGGGAGGATACGAGCAGTACTTC.

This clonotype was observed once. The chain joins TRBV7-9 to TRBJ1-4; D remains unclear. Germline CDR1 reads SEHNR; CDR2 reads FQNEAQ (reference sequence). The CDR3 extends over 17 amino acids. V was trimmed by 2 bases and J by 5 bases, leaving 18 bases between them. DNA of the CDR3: TGTGCCAGCAGCTTATTATTAACGCCAGGAGGGAATGAAAAACTGTTTTTT. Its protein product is CASSLLLTPGGNEKLFF. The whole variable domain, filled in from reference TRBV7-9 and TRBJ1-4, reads DTGVSQNPRHKITKRGQNVTFRCDPISEHNRLYWYRQTLGQGPEFLTYFQNEAQLEKSRLLSDRFSAERPKGSFSTLEIQRTEQGDSAMYLCASSLLLTPGGNEKLFFGSGTQLSVL.